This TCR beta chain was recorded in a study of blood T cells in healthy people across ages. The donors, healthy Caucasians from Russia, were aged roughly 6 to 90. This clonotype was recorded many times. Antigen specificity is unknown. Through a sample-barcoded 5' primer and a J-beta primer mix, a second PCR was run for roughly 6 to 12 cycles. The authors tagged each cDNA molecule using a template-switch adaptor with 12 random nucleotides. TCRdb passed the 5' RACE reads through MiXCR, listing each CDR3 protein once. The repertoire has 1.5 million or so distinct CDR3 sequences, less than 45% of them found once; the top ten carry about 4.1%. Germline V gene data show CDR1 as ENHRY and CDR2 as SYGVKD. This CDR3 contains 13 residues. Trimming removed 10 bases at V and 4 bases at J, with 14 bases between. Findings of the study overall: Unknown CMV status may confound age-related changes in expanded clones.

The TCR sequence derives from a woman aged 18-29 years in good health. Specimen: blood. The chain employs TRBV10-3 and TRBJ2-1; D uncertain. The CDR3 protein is CASQLGIYNEQFF. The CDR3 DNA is TGTGCCAGCCAGTTAGGGATTTACAATGAGCAGTTCTTC.